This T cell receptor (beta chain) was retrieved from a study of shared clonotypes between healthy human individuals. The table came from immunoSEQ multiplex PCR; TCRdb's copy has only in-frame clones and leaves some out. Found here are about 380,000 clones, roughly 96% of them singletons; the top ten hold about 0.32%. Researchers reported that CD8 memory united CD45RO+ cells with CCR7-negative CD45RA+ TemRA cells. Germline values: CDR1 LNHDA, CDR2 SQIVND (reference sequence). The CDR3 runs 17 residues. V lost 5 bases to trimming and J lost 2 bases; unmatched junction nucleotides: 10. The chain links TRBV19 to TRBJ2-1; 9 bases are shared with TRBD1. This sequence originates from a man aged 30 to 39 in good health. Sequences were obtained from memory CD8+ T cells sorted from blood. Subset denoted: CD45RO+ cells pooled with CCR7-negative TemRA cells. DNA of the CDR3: TGTGCCAGTAGTTGGCGCCTGGACAGGGGCGCCTACAATGAGCAGTTCTTC. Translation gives CASSWRLDRGAYNEQFF. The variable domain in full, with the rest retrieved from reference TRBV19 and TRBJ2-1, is DGGITQSPKYLFRKEGQNVTLSCEQNLNHDAMYWYRQDPGQGLRLIYYSQIVNDFQKGDIAEGYSVSREKKESFPLTVTSAQKNPTAFYLCASSWRLDRGAYNEQFFGPGTRLTVL.